The present TCR beta chain was sequenced within a study of T cell responses to AZD1222 COVID-19 vaccine. Findings of the study overall: Once two AZD1222 doses were given, Spike-specific TCR breadth and depth went up.

Generated by immunoSEQ multiplex PCR, the TCRdb table keeps only in-frame clones and is missing some. The sample lists about 150,000 clones, roughly 94% occurring once. For this clone: Its antigen is currently unknown.

This sample comprised peripheral blood, obtained on day 0 of AZD1222 vaccination. The receptor was isolated from an adult in good health.

CDR3 nucleotides: TGTGCCAGCAGCGCTGACTTGACCCCTGATGAAAAACTGTTTTTT. Amino acid sequence: CASSADLTPDEKLFF. This sequence joins TRBV5-6 and TRBJ1-4; no definite D call. The CDR3 loop spans 15 amino acids. The V gene's germline CDR1 is SGHDT and CDR2 YYEEEE. V was shortened by 4 bases and J by 6 bases, with 16 bases between the two germline ends.